The clone carrying this T cell receptor (beta chain) was recorded a few times. Germline-derived CDR1 and CDR2 are MNHEY and SVGEGT. The CDR3 covers 16 residues. Trimming removed 4 bases from V and 5 bases from J; junction bases left unmatched: 11. TCRdb re-called the RT-PCR reads through MiXCR, storing one row per CDR3 protein. The profile covers about 700,000 distinct CDR3 sequences, with 14% appearing a single time and roughly 3.6% taken by the ten largest. V is TRBV6-2 or TRBV6-3 and J is TRBJ1-2; 9 nucleotides agree with TRBD1. The sequencing sample was made of memory CD4+ T cells from blood. This TCR was recovered from a female donor in good health, serving as a healthy control. CDR3 DNA sequence: TGTGCCAGCAGTTTAACCGGGACAGGGTTGGGATATGGCTACACCTTC. It is translated as CASSLTGTGLGYGYTF.